This T cell receptor beta chain was profiled in a study of T cell responses to AZD1222 COVID-19 vaccine. Profiled with immunoSEQ multiplex PCR; TCRdb holds only in-frame clones, not every one. The top ten hold around 2.3% of the sample, which has 90,000 to 110,000 clones, 85% to 90% seen once. The TCR comes from an adult in good health. The sequenced sample was peripheral blood, obtained on day 0 of AZD1222 vaccination.

The CDR3 coding sequence is TGTGCCACCAGCAGAGATATTGTCAGGACAGGGCTCTACGAGCAGTACTTC. It encodes CATSRDIVRTGLYEQYF. V and J are TRBV15 and TRBJ2-7; 8 bases fit TRBD1. The germline CDR1 and CDR2 sequences are LNHNV and YYDKDF (reference sequence). Losses at the gene ends were 0 bases for V and 3 bases for J; bases not matched to a gene: 10. CDR3 length: 17 residues.